This T cell receptor beta chain is from a study of molecular identifiers for immune sequencing clone quantification. General study findings and limits: In CMV-specific effectors, clones above 20 copies held over 97% of molecules; naive, under 1%.

Between about 18,000 and 1,100,000 sorted cells, with 10%, 30% or 50% RNA, yielded naive CD8 libraries. When naive CD8 T cells were sorted, they were gated as CD8+CD4-CCR7+CD45RA+. TCRdb analysed the PCR reads with MiXCR anew, one entry per CDR3 protein. The top ten clones hold over 0.95% of a sample with some 41,000 distinct CDR3 sequences, 20% to 25% of them seen once. Deletions cut 6 bases from V and 5 bases from J, with 14 bases between. From germline, CDR1 is SQVTM and CDR2 ANQGSEA. This CDR3 region has 12 residues. This clonotype is medium-sized in the sample. Its antigen remains unknown. The TCR sequence derives from a human donor in good health. Some libraries in this study had Jurkat cell RNA spiked in. The chain uses TRBV29-1 and TRBJ2-7; D might be TRBD1 (5 bases). What was sequenced was naive CD8+ T cells from blood, with Jurkat cell RNA spiked in. As for subset: FACS-sorted CD8+CD4-CCR7+CD45RA+ naive T cells. CDR3 region: CSVRAPGNEQYF. The CDR3 DNA is TGCAGCGTCCGGGCCCCAGGGAACGAGCAGTACTTC.